Below, 18 T cell receptor beta chains from the same sample are listed, as sequenced in a study of lymphopenia after photon versus proton radiotherapy (dated by TCRdb to between 2018 and 2020). The library was prepared using the immunoSEQ multiplex PCR assay. Here the immuneACCESS table is served through TCRdb, limited to in-frame sequences with V and J called. Missing clones are a known gap in these copies; in checked studies unresolved V genes cover under half, and the rest lacks a known reason. Across this sample there are tens of thousands of clones, with roughly 90% seen only once. The ten biggest clones cover 2.5% to 3% of the sample. This specimen was peripheral blood, taken from a patient treated with photon-based radiotherapy. These receptors originate from a woman between 65 and 79 years old with pancreatic cancer.

The J gene is TRBJ2-7, the V gene TRBV18; 9 bases agree with TRBD1. The CDR3 is 13 amino acids. CDR1 and CDR2 (germline): KGHSH, LQKENI. V shed 1 base and J 6 bases; nucleotides not matched to a gene: 1. CDR3 sequence: CASSPRTGVEQYF. CDR3 nucleotide sequence: TGTGCCAGCTCACCACGGACAGGGGTCGAGCAGTACTTC.

This sequence joins TRBV2 and TRBJ2-3; unclear D gene. CDR3 length: 14 amino acids. CDR1 is SNHLY, CDR2 FYNNEI, per germline. V lost 6 bases, J lost 2 bases, and 12 bases lay in between. CDR3 nucleotide sequence: TGTGCCAGCAGAGGTCTCTCAACCACAGATACGCAGTATTTT. This codes for CASRGLSTTDTQYF.

The chain links TRBV5-1 to TRBJ2-3; D not certain. CDR3 length: 14 residues. Germline assignment: CDR1 SGHRS and CDR2 YFSETQ. The ends were cut back, 0 bases at V and 6 bases at J, with 11 bases in the middle. The CDR3 spells CASSLGQRRDTQYF. The DNA for the CDR3 is TGCGCCAGCAGCTTGGGGCAGCGAAGGGATACGCAGTATTTT.

This sequence joins TRBV7-3 and TRBJ2-5; TRBD2 agrees at 15 bases. CDR3 length: 18 amino acids. CDR1 is SGHTA, CDR2 FQGTGA, per germline. Trimming took 0 bases from V and 4 from J; bases not matched to a gene: 6. The CDR3 region is CASSLTGLAGGRRETQYF. The DNA of the CDR3 is TGTGCCAGCAGCTTAACAGGACTAGCGGGAGGGCGGAGAGAGACCCAGTACTTC.

The V call is TRBV19, the J call TRBJ2-7; possible D gene TRBD1, 5 bases. V lost 3 bases and J 0 bases, leaving 9 bases between the germline ends. This CDR3 contains 14 residues. The germline CDR1 and CDR2 sequences are LNHDA and SQIVND (reference sequence). This CDR3 reads CASSMSQGSYEQYF. The CDR3 DNA follows: TGTGCCAGTAGTATGTCGCAGGGCTCCTACGAGCAGTACTTC. Drawing the rest from reference TRBV19 and TRBJ2-7, the complete variable domain is DGGITQSPKYLFRKEGQNVTLSCEQNLNHDAMYWYRQDPGQGLRLIYYSQIVNDFQKGDIAEGYSVSREKKESFPLTVTSAQKNPTAFYLCASSMSQGSYEQYFGPGTRLTVT.

The rearrangement uses TRBV9 and TRBJ2-3, with 11 bases fitting TRBD2. Germline V gene sequence: CDR1 SGDLS, CDR2 YYNGEE. The V and J ends lost 3 bases and 4 bases, in that order; junction bases with no gene match: 7. The CDR3 covers 16 residues. CDR3 residues: CASSEQLAGVADTQYF. The CDR3 DNA reads as TGTGCCAGCAGCGAGCAACTAGCGGGAGTCGCAGATACGCAGTATTTT.

V is TRBV6-5 and J is TRBJ2-5; unclear D gene. Germline CDR1 and CDR2: MNHEY and SVGAGI. V was shortened by 10 bases and J by 2 bases, with 14 bases between the two germline ends. The CDR3 consists of 13 residues. This CDR3 is CATSRTVQETQYF. The CDR3 DNA follows: TGTGCCACTTCGCGGACGGTACAAGAGACCCAGTACTTC.

This chain connects TRBV28 to TRBJ1-1, with TRBD1 as a possible D gene (5 bases). CDR3 size: 11 residues. Germline values: CDR1 MDHEN, CDR2 SYDVKM. Trimming shortened V by 6 bases and J by 5 bases, and 7 bases separated the two germline ends. CDR3 region: CASRGGTEAFF. In DNA, the CDR3 is TGTGCCAGCAGGGGGGGGACTGAAGCTTTCTTT.

The gene calls are TRBV5-1 and TRBJ2-7; a possible D gene is TRBD1 (5 bases). This CDR3 has 15 residues. Per the germline V gene, CDR1 is SGHRS and CDR2 is YFSETQ. V was shortened by 4 bases and J by 4 bases, with 18 bases between the two germline ends. CDR3 nucleotides: TGCGCCAGCAGCGCGGTGCAGGGCGGTAATTACGAGCAGTACTTC. Translation gives CASSAVQGGNYEQYF.

This chain connects TRBV30 to TRBJ1-1, with D perhaps TRBD1 (5 bases). Trimming removed 5 bases at V and 0 bases at J, with 10 bases between. Germline V gene sequence: CDR1 GTSNPN, CDR2 SVGIG (reference sequence). The CDR3 runs 13 residues. CDR3 residues: CAWRQTVNTEAFF. The CDR3 DNA reads TGTGCCTGGCGGCAGACAGTGAACACTGAAGCTTTCTTT.

V usage is TRBV4-1 and J usage is TRBJ2-5; 8 bases are shared with TRBD1. The last part of the DNA fits TRBJ2-7 better; the J call may be wrong. Germline V gene lookup returns CDR1 MGHRA and CDR2 YSYEKL. This CDR3 comprises 15 residues. CDR3 DNA: TGCGCCAGCAGCAACGGGCCAGGGGGCGTCGACGAGCAGTACTTC. This translates into CASSNGPGGVDEQYF.

CDR3 sequence: CASSFLAGVNNEQFF. The DNA for the CDR3 is TGTGCCAGCAGTTTCCTAGCGGGAGTGAACAATGAGCAGTTCTTC. The chain combines TRBV27 with TRBJ2-1; TRBD2 agrees at 10 bases. The CDR3 totals 15 residues. Trimming cost V 3 bases and J 5 bases; bases outside gene matches: 4. In germline, CDR1 is MNHEY, CDR2 SMNVEV (reference sequence).

This CDR3 is CASSARPHREGNYGYTF. The CDR3 coding sequence is TGTGCCAGCAGCGCTAGACCCCACAGGGAGGGTAACTATGGCTACACCTTC. The chain recombines TRBV7-2 with TRBJ1-2; TRBD1 is a possible D gene (6 bases). Germline-derived CDR1 and CDR2 are SGHTA and FQGNSA. The ends were cut back, 5 bases at V and 1 base at J, with 20 bases in the middle. The CDR3 totals 17 residues.

The rearrangement uses TRBV5-1 and TRBJ1-4; D may be TRBD1 (6 bases). With 2 bases removed from V and 8 bases from J, the gap between germline ends came to 13 bases. The length of the CDR3 is 14 residues. The germline V gene has CDR1 SGHRS and CDR2 YFSETQ. Here the CDR3 reads CASSLTGKEEKLFF. In nucleotides, the CDR3 is TGCGCCAGCAGCTTAACAGGGAAGGAGGAAAAACTGTTTTTT. Full variable domain (rest looked up from reference TRBV5-1 and TRBJ1-4): KAGVTQTPRYLIKTRGQQVTLSCSPISGHRSVSWYQQTPGQGLQFLFEYFSETQRNKGNFPGRFSGRQFSNSRSEMNVSTLELGDSALYLCASSLTGKEEKLFFGSGTQLSVL.

V gene TRBV7-2 combines with J gene TRBJ2-6, with D uncertain. Germline V lookup: CDR1 SGHTA, CDR2 FQGNSA. The CDR3 loop spans 16 amino acids. Between the trimmed V and J ends, which lost 2 bases and 0 bases, there was a span of 8 bases. In DNA form, the CDR3 reads TGTGCCAGCAGCTTAAGGTTTGACTCTGGGGCCAACGTCCTGACTTTC. Translation gives CASSLRFDSGANVLTF.

This clone was seen only a few times. The V call is TRBV19, the J call TRBJ1-1, with 7 bases identical to TRBD1. From germline, CDR1 is LNHDA and CDR2 SQIVND (reference sequence). The CDR3 sequence is 15 residues long. Germline trimming cut 0 bases from V and 8 bases from J; bases unmatched to any gene: 9. This CDR3 reads CASSIDPDRASEAFF. Written as DNA, the CDR3 is TGTGCCAGTAGTATAGATCCCGACAGGGCGTCGGAAGCTTTCTTT.

This chain uses TRBV9 with TRBJ2-1, with D unclear. V was trimmed by 0 bases and J by 0 bases, leaving 7 bases between them. The CDR3 is 15 amino acids. The germline V gene has CDR1 SGDLS and CDR2 YYNGEE. CDR3 bases: TGTGCCAGCAGCGTAGGATGGGTCTCCTACAATGAGCAGTTCTTC. It yields the protein CASSVGWVSYNEQFF.

The chain combines TRBV29-1 with TRBJ2-7; the match to TRBD2 covers 7 bases. The CDR3 extends over 14 amino acids. Germline loops: CDR1 SQVTM, CDR2 ANQGSEA. Trimming at V came to 4 bases and at J to 3 bases, leaving 9 bases not matched to a gene. The CDR3 protein is CSVGGSGTIYEQYF. In nucleotides, the CDR3 is TGCAGCGTTGGAGGATCCGGGACTATCTACGAGCAGTACTTC.